These T cell receptor beta chains were read from a single sample in a study of control samples from healthy donors and cancer patients. This table comes from immunoSEQ multiplex PCR, and its TCRdb copy is limited to in-frame clones, with some not included. The sample holds 90,000 to 100,000 clones, over 60% seen once. The sample comprised blood. These receptors were obtained from a woman in her twenties or thirties in good health. Each CDR3 is given with its conserved first and last residue. The D gene is left open where the match is weak.

v_gene: TRBV24-1; len: 14; d_gene: .; CDR3aa: CATSVGGTNEKLFF
v_gene: TRBV11-1; len: 14; d_gene: .; CDR3aa: CASSPPGTNSPLHF
v_gene: TRBV24-1; len: 16; d_gene: .; CDR3aa: CATSAFGGLGTGELFF
v_gene: TRBV18; len: 16; d_gene: .; CDR3aa: CASSPGLSLAYNEQFF
v_gene: TRBV5-4; len: 15; d_gene: TRBD1; CDR3aa: CASSYQGASGNTIYF
v_gene: TRBV19; len: 14; d_gene: TRBD2; CDR3aa: CASSQGGGRETQYF
v_gene: TRBV19; len: 15; d_gene: TRBD2; CDR3aa: CASSVSGPPRDTQYF
v_gene: TRBV11-2; len: 13; d_gene: .; CDR3aa: CASSLGVIDTQYF
v_gene: TRBV19; len: 15; d_gene: TRBD1; CDR3aa: CASQSGTGVNYGYTF
v_gene: TRBV19; len: 14; d_gene: .; CDR3aa: CASSIAGGAYGYTF
v_gene: TRBV18; len: 15; d_gene: TRBD1; CDR3aa: CASSPLPTGNYGYTF
v_gene: TRBV28; len: 14; d_gene: .; CDR3aa: CASRHGGSDQPQHF
v_gene: TRBV6-2/TRBV6-3; len: 19; d_gene: TRBD2; CDR3aa: CASSSPGLAGVSSYNEQFF
v_gene: TRBV5-6; len: 14; d_gene: TRBD1; CDR3aa: CASSGGQLNQPQHF
v_gene: TRBV21-1; len: 15; d_gene: .; CDR3aa: CASSNPPQGKGEQYF
v_gene: TRBV29-1; len: 15; d_gene: .; CDR3aa: CSAVEVGATNEKLFF
v_gene: TRBV5-1; len: 14; d_gene: .; CDR3aa: CASSRAAMNTEAFF
v_gene: TRBV2; len: 14; d_gene: TRBD2; CDR3aa: CASSRGLVSYEQYF
v_gene: TRBV5-1; len: 15; d_gene: TRBD1; CDR3aa: CASSYGTGGWTEAFF
v_gene: TRBV9; len: 15; d_gene: .; CDR3aa: CASSVLRGNTDTQYF
v_gene: TRBV6-1; len: 16; d_gene: .; CDR3aa: CASSETYPHYNSPLHF
v_gene: TRBV5-1; len: 15; d_gene: TRBD2; CDR3aa: CASSFPSAGGETQYF
v_gene: TRBV25-1; len: 17; d_gene: .; CDR3aa: CASSDFGVLRAYNEQFF
v_gene: TRBV19; len: 14; d_gene: .; CDR3aa: CASSSGTGNTEAFF
v_gene: TRBV18; len: 15; d_gene: .; CDR3aa: CASSPQRGSNQPQHF
v_gene: TRBV18; len: 18; d_gene: .; CDR3aa: CASSPGTGILGRNEKLFF
v_gene: TRBV11-2; len: 14; d_gene: .; CDR3aa: CASSLRWRLGELFF